The entry below gives a single T cell receptor (beta chain) sequence along with its context. Its antigen is not identified. This specimen belongs to a study of cytomegalovirus exposure and HLA in healthy donors. Study-level results: The authors reported that TCR beta sequences could predict HLA-A and HLA-B alleles. These predictions were accurate for most subjects in the first cohort. A further, later analysis showed that HLA-associated TCR beta chains (compared with equally common others) were more clonally expanded. 150 or so TCR beta chains were listed as cytomegalovirus-associated.

Those who donated were healthy bone marrow donors. V was shortened by 4 bases and J by 9 bases, with 17 bases between the two germline ends. The V gene's germline CDR1 is SGHRS and CDR2 YFSETQ. This CDR3 has 15 amino acids. Both 60 Vbeta primers and 13 Jbeta primers went into the PCR. Produced via immunoSEQ multiplex PCR; TCRdb's table is partial and in-frame only. This sample yields around 38,000 clones, of which roughly 67% are seen a single time; less than 20% belongs to the top ten. The specimen was PBMCs. This rearrangement joins TRBV5-1 to TRBJ1-6; no firm D call. The TCR originated in a man aged 45-60 years in good health and CMV-seropositive. CDR3 residues: CASSAGEFSSSPLHF. CDR3 coding DNA: TGCGCCAGCAGCGCCGGAGAATTCTCGTCTTCACCCCTCCACTTT.